Detailed here is one TCR beta chain. Produced via immunoSEQ multiplex PCR; TCRdb's table is partial and in-frame only. The sample lists fewer than 700,000 clones; roughly 72% were seen once. These data are taken from a study of shared clonotypes between healthy human individuals. When samples were unsorted, some 84 million PBMCs were used for genomic DNA. From germline, CDR1 is SEHNR and CDR2 FQNEAQ (reference sequence). V shed 3 bases and J shed 1 base, with 6 bases lying between them. The CDR3 sequence is 14 residues long. The sample comprised PBMCs. The clonotype was recovered from a woman aged 40 to 49 in good health. Some clones in this sample may be carry-over from other donors' samples. The chain carries TRBV7-9 and TRBJ2-2; D not certain. CDR3: CASSLDGNTGELFF. The CDR3 DNA follows: TGTGCCAGCAGCTTGGATGGGAACACCGGGGAGCTGTTTTTT.